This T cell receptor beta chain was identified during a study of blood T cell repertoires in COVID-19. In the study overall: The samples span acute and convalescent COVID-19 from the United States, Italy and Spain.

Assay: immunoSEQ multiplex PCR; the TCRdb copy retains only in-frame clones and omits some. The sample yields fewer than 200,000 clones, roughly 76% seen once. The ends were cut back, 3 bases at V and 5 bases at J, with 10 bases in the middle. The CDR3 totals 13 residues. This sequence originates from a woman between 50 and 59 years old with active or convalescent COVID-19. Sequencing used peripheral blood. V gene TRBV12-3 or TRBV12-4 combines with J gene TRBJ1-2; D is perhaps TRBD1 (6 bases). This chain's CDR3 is CASSLQGTYGYTF. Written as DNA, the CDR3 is TGTGCCAGCAGTTTGCAGGGGACGTATGGCTACACCTTC.